The 6 T cell receptor beta chains in this list originate from one sample, sequenced in a study of post-analysis software for immune sequencing data. Their cognate antigens are unknown. Unique molecular identifiers were present in the TCR beta cDNA libraries. TCRdb used MiXCR to reprocess the PCR reads, holding one entry per CDR3 protein. In the table there are 820,000 or so distinct CDR3 sequences, approximately 53% of which are singletons. The study's findings and limits: Four to six TRBV segments appeared more often in patients than in controls, and TRBV5-6, TRBV5-1 and TRBV20-1 were among these.

Material: blood. The receptor set was obtained from a girl aged 5-17 years with multiple sclerosis.

The genes are TRBV25-1 and TRBJ2-7; TRBD2 might be the D (6 bases). Germline lookup yields CDR1 MGHDK and CDR2 SYGVNS. The CDR3 contains 12 residues. V was pared by 7 bases and J by 4 bases, with 11 bases between. In nucleotides, the CDR3 is TGTGCCAGCATGGCGGGGATTTACGAGCAGTACTTC. Residues: CASMAGIYEQYF.

This sequence joins TRBV30 and TRBJ1-2, with D unclear. Germline CDR1 reads GTSNPN; CDR2 reads SVGIG (reference sequence). The CDR3 length is 15 residues. V shed 0 bases and J shed 0 bases, with 11 bases lying between them. CDR3 bases: TGTGCCTGGAGTGTAGACCGGAGAGCTAACTATGGCTACACCTTC. Amino acid sequence: CAWSVDRRANYGYTF.

The chain uses TRBV5-1 and TRBJ2-7; 14 nucleotides agree with TRBD2. The CDR3 extends over 17 amino acids. CDR1 SGHRS and CDR2 YFSETQ come from the germline V gene. Trimming removed 4 bases from V and 1 base from J; junction bases left unmatched: 7. The CDR3: CASSPGLAGVRSYEQYF. The CDR3 bases are TGCGCCAGCAGCCCGGGACTAGCGGGAGTAAGGTCCTACGAGCAGTACTTC. Complete variable domain (other parts from reference TRBV5-1 and TRBJ2-7): KAGVTQTPRYLIKTRGQQVTLSCSPISGHRSVSWYQQTPGQGLQFLFEYFSETQRNKGNFPGRFSGRQFSNSRSEMNVSTLELGDSALYLCASSPGLAGVRSYEQYFGPGTRLTVT.

This chain uses TRBV5-1 with TRBJ2-3; TRBD2 aligns across 9 bases. Germline trimming cut 4 bases from V and 7 bases from J; bases unmatched to any gene: 13. Germline V lookup: CDR1 SGHRS, CDR2 YFSETQ. The CDR3 extends over 16 amino acids. The CDR3 region is CASSRISGGSSNTQYF. DNA for the CDR3: TGCGCCAGCAGCAGAATTAGCGGGGGCTCGAGTAATACGCAGTATTTT.

J is TRBJ2-7 and V is TRBV5-1; no firm D call. Germline V gene sequence: CDR1 SGHRS, CDR2 YFSETQ. V was shortened by 5 bases and J by 1 base, with 13 bases between the two germline ends. This CDR3 region has 14 residues. CDR3 in DNA: TGCGCCAGCAGGCTGGGCGTAGGGTCCTACGAGCAGTACTTC. Encoded protein: CASRLGVGSYEQYF.

The rearrangement joins TRBV6-4 to TRBJ2-7; D is unresolved. The J call is uncertain, as TRBJ2-5 better fits the DNA end. Germline CDR1 MRHNA, CDR2 SNTAGT. The CDR3 loop spans 14 amino acids. The CDR3 coding sequence is TGTGCCAGCAGTGAGTGGCTTTGGGATGAGACCCAGTACTTC. It codes for CASSEWLWDETQYF.